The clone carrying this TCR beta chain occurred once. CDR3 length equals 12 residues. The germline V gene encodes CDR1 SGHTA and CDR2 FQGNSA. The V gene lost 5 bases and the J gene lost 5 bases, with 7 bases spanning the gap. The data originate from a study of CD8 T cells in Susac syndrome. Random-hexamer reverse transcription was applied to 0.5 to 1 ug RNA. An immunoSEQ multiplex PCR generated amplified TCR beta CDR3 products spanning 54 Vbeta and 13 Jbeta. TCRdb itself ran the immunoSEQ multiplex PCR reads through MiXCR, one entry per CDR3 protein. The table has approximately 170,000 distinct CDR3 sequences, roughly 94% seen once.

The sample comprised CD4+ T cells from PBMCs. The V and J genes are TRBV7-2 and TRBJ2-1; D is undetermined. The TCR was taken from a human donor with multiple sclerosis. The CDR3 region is CASSVLHNEQFF. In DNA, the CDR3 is TGTGCCAGCAGCGTGTTGCACAATGAGCAGTTCTTC. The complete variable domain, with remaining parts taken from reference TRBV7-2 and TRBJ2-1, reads GAGVSQSPSNKVTEKGKDVELRCDPISGHTALYWYRQSLGQGLEFLIYFQGNSAPDKSGLPSDRFSAERTGGSVSTLTIQRTQQEDSAVYLCASSVLHNEQFFGPGTRLTVL.